These 23 T cell receptor beta chains were sequenced from one sample in a study of human T cells and chemical hapten exposure. Time point given: pre-sensitization, week 0. Treatment denoted: therapeutic diphenylcyclopropenone sensitization with weekly scalp DPC. TCRdb reprocessed the RACE reads via MiXCR and lists one record per CDR3 protein. The table lists 300,000 to 450,000 distinct CDR3 sequences, 5% to 6.5% of them singletons, with approximately 2.4% in the top ten. Sequenced here: whole blood, sampled in connection with sensitization to the hapten diphenylcyclopropenone (DPC). The receptor set was obtained from a woman aged 50 to 60 with alopecia areata. Some clones in this sample may be carry-over from other donors' samples.

Worth noting for this clonotype: Just one base apart from a much larger clone, this may be a read error. The chain joins TRBV3-1 to TRBJ1-5; D unclear. The CDR3 spans 14 residues. Trimming shortened V by 5 bases and J by 5 bases, and 13 bases separated the two germline ends. CDR1 is LGHDT, CDR2 YNNKEL, per germline (reference sequence). In DNA, the CDR3 is TGTGCCAGCAGCAAGGCGAGCGGGCATCAGCCCCAGCATTTT. Encoded protein: CASSKASGHQPQHF.

The chain carries TRBV4-3 and TRBJ2-1, with 9 bases that match TRBD1. V trimming: 11 bases; J trimming: 9 bases; junction bases outside the gene matches: 11. The CDR3 spans 13 residues. Germline assignment: CDR1 LGHNA and CDR2 YSLEER. The DNA of the CDR3 is TGCGCCTCCCGGGACAGGGCGTATCCTGAGCAGTTCTTC. It encodes CASRDRAYPEQFF.

This clonotype has more than one count but fewer than ten. The chain uses TRBV19 and TRBJ1-2, with a weak D call TRBD1 (6 bases). Germline V gives CDR1 LNHDA, CDR2 SQIVND (reference sequence). Trimming removed 7 bases at V and 5 bases at J, with 11 bases between. The CDR3 has 12 residues. The CDR3 nucleotides are TGTGCCAGTAAGGGGGTAGGATATGGCTACACCTTC. This encodes CASKGVGYGYTF.

This clonotype was seen many times. V usage is TRBV5-1 and J usage is TRBJ2-1, with D maybe TRBD2 (5 bases). V was pared by 4 bases and J by 0 bases, with 17 bases between. The germline V gene encodes CDR1 SGHRS and CDR2 YFSETQ. This CDR3 comprises 17 residues. CDR3 nucleotides: TGCGCCAGCAGCACCCAACCGGGAAAGACCTCCTACAATGAGCAGTTCTTC. Its translation is CASSTQPGKTSYNEQFF.

This chain connects TRBV29-1 to TRBJ1-1; weak D call: TRBD1 (5 bases). This CDR3 contains 14 residues. From germline, CDR1 is SQVTM and CDR2 ANQGSEA. The V end lost 5 bases, the J end lost 1 base, and 14 bases lay between the germline ends. CDR3 sequence (DNA): TGCAGCGTTCATCTTTTTACAGGGAACACTGAAGCTTTCTTT. It is translated as CSVHLFTGNTEAFF.

The V call is TRBV7-9, the J call TRBJ1-4; D gene ambiguous. V lost 5 bases, J lost 8 bases, and 18 bases lay in between. From germline, CDR1 is SEHNR and CDR2 FQNEAQ (reference sequence). This CDR3 comprises 15 residues. CDR3 sequence (DNA): TGTGCCAGCAGCGACGGTATCCCTCTTGAGGAAAAACTGTTTTTT. Its protein is CASSDGIPLEEKLFF.

This clonotype was counted ten times or more. The CDR3 reads CASSLGGGGEKLFF. As DNA, the CDR3 is TGTGCCAGCAGTTTGGGAGGAGGTGGAGAAAAACTGTTTTTT. V gene TRBV12-3 or TRBV12-4 combines with J gene TRBJ1-4; D gene uncertain. This CDR3 region has 14 residues. The V gene lost 3 bases and the J gene lost 8 bases, with 13 bases spanning the gap.

This clonotype has a count of ten or more. V usage is TRBV11-3 and J usage is TRBJ2-1; D gene unclear. The V end was cut by 5 bases, the J end by 0 bases, with 8 bases between. Germline CDR1 reads SGHNT; CDR2 reads YENEEA. The CDR3 has 14 residues. The CDR3, as DNA: TGTGCCAGCAGCCCCCCCTACTCCTACAATGAGCAGTTCTTC. It codes for CASSPPYSYNEQFF.

At least ten counts were recorded for this clonotype. CDR3 coding DNA: TGTGCCAGCAGTTTCCCCCCGCAGGGGGGGATGAACACTGAAGCTTTCTTT. Protein product: CASSFPPQGGMNTEAFF. The rearrangement links TRBV6-6 to TRBJ1-1; TRBD1 agrees at 7 bases. The germline V gene has CDR1 MNHNY and CDR2 SVGAGI (reference sequence). With V trimmed by 4 bases and J by 0 bases, 11 bases remained unmatched. The CDR3 runs to 17 residues.

This clonotype was seen a few times. The genes are TRBV7-8 and TRBJ1-5; the match to TRBD1 covers 7 bases. The ends lost 4 bases at V and 9 bases at J; junction bases unmatched: 12. The germline V gene encodes CDR1 SGHVS and CDR2 FQNEAQ. The CDR3 runs to 15 residues. CDR3 sequence reads: CASSSGQDGIGPQHF. The CDR3 coding sequence is TGTGCCAGCAGCTCCGGACAGGATGGGATAGGGCCCCAGCATTTT.

The V call is TRBV7-9, the J call TRBJ2-1, with 8 bases lining up with TRBD2. The CDR3 sequence is 18 residues long. In germline, CDR1 is SEHNR, CDR2 FQNEAQ (reference sequence). V shed 3 bases, J shed 0 bases, and the junction held 10 bases outside the gene matches. CDR3 sequence: CASSFALSGESSYNEQFF. The CDR3 nucleotides read TGTGCCAGCAGCTTCGCTCTTAGCGGGGAGAGCTCCTACAATGAGCAGTTCTTC.

This clonotype was picked up a small number of times. This chain links TRBV9 with TRBJ2-3; D might be TRBD1 (5 bases). Between the trimmed V and J ends, which lost 1 base and 4 bases, there was a span of 10 bases. Germline CDR1 and CDR2: SGDLS and YYNGEE. This CDR3 is built from 14 residues. This chain's CDR3 is CASSVRQQADTQYF. For the CDR3, the DNA is TGTGCCAGCAGCGTACGACAGCAAGCAGATACGCAGTATTTT.

This clonotype was seen repeatedly, ten times or more. This rearrangement joins TRBV14 to TRBJ2-7; D remains unclear. The V gene's germline CDR1 is SGHDN and CDR2 FVKESK. This CDR3 region has 16 residues. With 0 bases removed from V and 0 bases from J, the gap between germline ends came to 12 bases. The CDR3 here is CASSQDPWGISYEQYF. The CDR3 DNA reads TGTGCCAGCAGCCAAGATCCCTGGGGAATCTCCTACGAGCAGTACTTC.

This clonotype turned up a few times. The CDR3 nucleotides are TGTGCCAGCAGTGAACACAGGGGGAATGGCTACACCTTC. It yields the protein CASSEHRGNGYTF. The chain recombines TRBV6-1 with TRBJ1-2; 8 bases match TRBD1. This CDR3 comprises 13 residues. The junction had 2 bases not matched to a gene; V was cut back by 2 bases and J by 6 bases. The germline CDR1 and CDR2 sequences are MNHNS and SASEGT.

In its sample, this clonotype was seen many times. The rearrangement uses TRBV20-1 and TRBJ2-7; 8 positions match TRBD1. Germline CDR1 reads DFQATT; CDR2 reads SNEGSKA (reference sequence). V dropped 2 bases and J dropped 2; count of bases not matched to a gene: 5. The CDR3 spans 14 residues. Here the CDR3 reads CSARKGTGAYEQYF. The DNA of the CDR3 is TGCAGTGCTAGAAAAGGGACAGGAGCCTACGAGCAGTACTTC.

The chain is built from TRBV10-3 and TRBJ1-1, with a weak D call TRBD1 (5 bases). The CDR3 runs 15 residues. Trimming removed 2 bases from V and 5 bases from J, with 15 bases in between. Germline loops: CDR1 ENHRY, CDR2 SYGVKD. This CDR3 is CAISEVQGEKTEAFF. For the CDR3, the DNA is TGTGCCATCAGTGAGGTGCAGGGAGAGAAAACTGAAGCTTTCTTT.

In its sample, this clonotype was seen many times. V gene TRBV29-1 combines with J gene TRBJ2-3; TRBD1 or TRBD2 may be the D gene (5 bases each). Germline CDR1 is SQVTM and CDR2 is ANQGSEA. V was pared by 5 bases and J by 1 base, with 13 bases between. The CDR3 loop spans 14 amino acids. DNA for the CDR3: TGCAGCGTTAGCCGGGACCCTCGCACAGATACGCAGTATTTT. This codes for CSVSRDPRTDTQYF.

This clonotype appeared many times. The chain is built from TRBV13 and TRBJ1-1; perhaps TRBD1 as D (5 bases). This CDR3 is 12 amino acids long. The V end lost 4 bases, the J end lost 5 bases, and 8 bases lay between the germline ends. CDR1 and CDR2 from the germline V gene are PRHDT and FYEKMQ (reference sequence). The CDR3 loop is CASSWGVTEAFF. CDR3 nucleotide sequence: TGTGCCAGCAGCTGGGGGGTGACTGAAGCTTTCTTT.

This clonotype showed up many times. The chain couples TRBV6-5 to TRBJ1-1; unclear D gene. CDR3 length: 14 amino acids. The germline V gene encodes CDR1 MNHEY and CDR2 SVGAGI. The ends were cut back, 4 bases at V and 5 bases at J, with 14 bases in the middle. CDR3 DNA: TGTGCCAGCAGTTTCGACGACGGCGGGACTGAAGCTTTCTTT. The encoded protein is CASSFDDGGTEAFF.

This clonotype appeared many times. The J gene is TRBJ1-1, the V gene TRBV12-5; D uncertain. V shed 1 base and J shed 7 bases, with 7 bases lying between them. The CDR3 is made up of 12 amino acids. CDR1 is LGHNT, CDR2 FRNRAP, per germline. The CDR3 here is CASGLAGGEAFF. The CDR3, as DNA: TGTGCTAGTGGTTTGGCAGGAGGTGAAGCTTTCTTT.

This clonotype came up many times. The V and J genes are TRBV29-1 and TRBJ2-1; no definite D call. The ends were cut back, 0 bases at V and 6 bases at J, with 15 bases in the middle. The CDR3 has 15 residues. Germline assignment: CDR1 SQVTM and CDR2 ANQGSEA. This chain's CDR3 is CSVEDVEKGSNEQFF. For the CDR3, the DNA is TGCAGCGTTGAAGATGTAGAAAAAGGTTCCAATGAGCAGTTCTTC.

This clonotype was recorded at least ten times. This chain uses TRBV20-1 with TRBJ2-1; 8 bases fit TRBD1. The CDR3 has 16 amino acids. Germline-derived CDR1 and CDR2 are DFQATT and SNEGSKA (reference sequence). V lost 3 bases and J lost 0; bases outside the gene matches: 7. For the CDR3, the DNA is TGCAGTGCTAGGGGGACAGGCTCGAGCTCCTACAATGAGCAGTTCTTC. It codes for CSARGTGSSSYNEQFF.

This clonotype was counted ten times or more. This chain connects TRBV20-1 to TRBJ1-1; D is ambiguous. The ends were cut back, 6 bases at V and 5 bases at J, with 10 bases in the middle. From germline, CDR1 is DFQATT and CDR2 SNEGSKA (reference sequence). The CDR3 is made up of 11 amino acids. Written as DNA, the CDR3 is TGCAGTGCAGTGGGGAAAACTGAAGCTTTCTTT. It is translated as CSAVGKTEAFF.